The present TCR beta chain was sequenced within a study of T cell changes during pregnancy in multiple sclerosis. The table came from immunoSEQ multiplex PCR; TCRdb's copy has only in-frame clones and leaves some out. The sample lists 95,000 to 100,000 clones; around 92% were seen once. Germline CDR1 reads SNHLY; CDR2 reads FYNNEI. This CDR3 comprises 14 residues. The ends were cut back, 3 bases at V and 6 bases at J, with 14 bases in the middle. Sample: peripheral blood, taken in the second trimester of pregnancy. This receptor was taken from a female donor with multiple sclerosis, enrolled in a pregnancy study. The chain has TRBV2 and TRBJ2-5, with D maybe TRBD1 (5 bases). The CDR3: CASSDLQARKTQYF. The CDR3 coding sequence is TGTGCCAGCAGTGACTTACAGGCGAGGAAGACCCAGTACTTC.